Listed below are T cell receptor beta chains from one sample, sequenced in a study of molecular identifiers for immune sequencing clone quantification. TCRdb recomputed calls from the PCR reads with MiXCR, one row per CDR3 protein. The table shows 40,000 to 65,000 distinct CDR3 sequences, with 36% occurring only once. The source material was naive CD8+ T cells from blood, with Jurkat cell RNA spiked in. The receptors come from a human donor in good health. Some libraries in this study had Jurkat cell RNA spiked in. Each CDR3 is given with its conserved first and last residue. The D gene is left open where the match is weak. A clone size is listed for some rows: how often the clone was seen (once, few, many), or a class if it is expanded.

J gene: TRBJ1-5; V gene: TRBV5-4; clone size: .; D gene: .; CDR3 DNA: TGTGCCAGCAGCTTGGGGGAGACCCAGCCCCAGCATTTT; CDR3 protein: CASSLGETQPQHF
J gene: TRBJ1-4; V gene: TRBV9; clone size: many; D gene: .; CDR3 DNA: TGTGCCAGCACATCCGAGGGTGTCCCCAATGAAAAACTGTTTTTT; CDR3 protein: CASTSEGVPNEKLFF
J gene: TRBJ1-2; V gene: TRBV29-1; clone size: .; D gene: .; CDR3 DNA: TGCAGCGTTGAGGCGGACTATGGCTACACCTTC; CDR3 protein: CSVEADYGYTF
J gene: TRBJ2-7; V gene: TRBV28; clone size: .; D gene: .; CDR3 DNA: TGTGGCAGCAGCCGGGTCTACGAGCGGTACTTC; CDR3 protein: CGSSRVYERYF
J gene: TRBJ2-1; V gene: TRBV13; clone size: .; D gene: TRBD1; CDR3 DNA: TGTGCCAGCAGCACCCCGGGACAGGACCTCTACAATGAGCAGTTCTTC; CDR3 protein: CASSTPGQDLYNEQFF
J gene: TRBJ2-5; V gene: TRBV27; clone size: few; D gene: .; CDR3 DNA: TGTGCCAGCAGCGCCCTGACCGGCCAAGAGACCCAGTACTTC; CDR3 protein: CASSALTGQETQYF
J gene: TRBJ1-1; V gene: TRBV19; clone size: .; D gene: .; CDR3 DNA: TGTGCCAGTAGTATTGGGACCAACACTGAAGCTTTCTTT; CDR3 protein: CASSIGTNTEAFF
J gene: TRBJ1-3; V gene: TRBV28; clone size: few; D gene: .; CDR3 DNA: TGTGCCAGCAGTTTATTATACCCCGGCAGGGCTACTGGAAACACCATATATTTT; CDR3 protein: CASSLLYPGRATGNTIYF
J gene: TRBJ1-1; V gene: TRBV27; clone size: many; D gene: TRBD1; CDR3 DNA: TGTGCCAGCAGTTTCGTGCCAGGGACAGAACTAACTTTCTTT; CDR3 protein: CASSFVPGTELTFF
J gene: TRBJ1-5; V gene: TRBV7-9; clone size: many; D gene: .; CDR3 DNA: TGTGCCAGCAGCTTAGATAACAGACTTAATCAGCCCCAGCATTTT; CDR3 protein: CASSLDNRLNQPQHF
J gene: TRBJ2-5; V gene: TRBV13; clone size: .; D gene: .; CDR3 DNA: TGTGCCAGCAGGAAAATAGGTCAAGAGACCCGGTACTTC; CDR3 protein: CASRKIGQETRYF
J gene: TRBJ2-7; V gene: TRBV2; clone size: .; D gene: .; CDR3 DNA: TGTGCCATTTCCCCGGCGGGGGCTGGGAACGAGCAGTACTTC; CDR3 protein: CAISPAGAGNEQYF
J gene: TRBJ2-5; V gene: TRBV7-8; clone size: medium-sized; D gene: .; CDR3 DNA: TGTGCCAGCAGCTTAGGTCTGGTGCAAGAGACCCAGTACTTC; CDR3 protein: CASSLGLVQETQYF
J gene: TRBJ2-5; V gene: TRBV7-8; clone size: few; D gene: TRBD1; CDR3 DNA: TGTGCCAGCAGCTTAGATAGGGACAGGGGTGGAACCTTCCAAGAGACCCAGTACTTC; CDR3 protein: CASSLDRDRGGTFQETQYF
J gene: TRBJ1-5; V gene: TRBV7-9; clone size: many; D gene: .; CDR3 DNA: TGTGCCAGCAGCTTTGGGGGGTTGACGCCCCAGCATTTT; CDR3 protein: CASSFGGLTPQHF
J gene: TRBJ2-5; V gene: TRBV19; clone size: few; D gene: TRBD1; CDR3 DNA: TGTGCCAGTAGTACCGGGACAGGGCTCCAAGAGACCCAGTACTTC; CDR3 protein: CASSTGTGLQETQYF
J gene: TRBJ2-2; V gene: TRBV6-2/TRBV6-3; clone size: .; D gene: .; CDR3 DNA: TGTGCCAGCAGTTACTTCGTAGGACGGAGCACCGGGGAGCAGTTTTTT; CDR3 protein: CASSYFVGRSTGEQFF
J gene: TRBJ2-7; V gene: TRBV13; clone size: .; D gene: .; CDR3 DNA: TGTGCCAGCAGCTTAGGCCTGGGCTTCCTGGTCGAGCAGTACTTC; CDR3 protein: CASSLGLGFLVEQYF
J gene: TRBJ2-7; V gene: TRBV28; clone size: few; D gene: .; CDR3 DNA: TGTGCCAGCAGTTTCACGAGGCTCGAGCAGTACTTC; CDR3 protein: CASSFTRLEQYF
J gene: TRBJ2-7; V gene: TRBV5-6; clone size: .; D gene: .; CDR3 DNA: TGTGCCAGCAGCTTATCTGCCAGACCCTACGAGCAGTACTTC; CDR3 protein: CASSLSARPYEQYF
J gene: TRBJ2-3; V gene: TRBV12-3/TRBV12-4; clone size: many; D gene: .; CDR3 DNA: TGTGCCATCAAGGGAGCGGATACGCAGTATTTT; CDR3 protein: CAIKGADTQYF
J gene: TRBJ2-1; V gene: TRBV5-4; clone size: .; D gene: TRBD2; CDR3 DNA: TGTGCCAGCAGCGTTACCGGGACTAGTTTCTATGAGCAGTTCTTC; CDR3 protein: CASSVTGTSFYEQFF
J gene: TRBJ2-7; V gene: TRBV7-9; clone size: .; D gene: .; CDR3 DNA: TGTGCCAGCAGCCCTCAGGGGATGCCCTACGAGCAGTACTTC; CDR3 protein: CASSPQGMPYEQYF
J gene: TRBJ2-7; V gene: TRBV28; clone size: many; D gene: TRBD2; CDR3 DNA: TGTGCCAGCAGTTTGCCGGGGCTAGCGGGAGGCAACTCCTACGAGCAGTACTTC; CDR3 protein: CASSLPGLAGGNSYEQYF
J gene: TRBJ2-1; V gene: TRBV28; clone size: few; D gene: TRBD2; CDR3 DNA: TGTGCCAGCAGTCTTACTAGCGGGGCGAACAATGAGCAGTTCTTC; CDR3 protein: CASSLTSGANNEQFF
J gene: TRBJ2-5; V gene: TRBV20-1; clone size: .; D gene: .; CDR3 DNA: TGCTGTGCTAGAGATGGTACGGGGGAAGAGACCCAGTACTTC; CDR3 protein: CCARDGTGEETQYF
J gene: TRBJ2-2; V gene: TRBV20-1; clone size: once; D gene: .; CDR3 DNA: TGCAGTTTAGGACCGCACACCGGGGAGCTGTTTTTT; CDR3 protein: CSLGPHTGELFF
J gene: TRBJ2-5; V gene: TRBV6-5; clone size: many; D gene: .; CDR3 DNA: TGTGCCAGCAGTTACGCGATGGGCCAAGAGACCCAGTACTTC; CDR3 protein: CASSYAMGQETQYF
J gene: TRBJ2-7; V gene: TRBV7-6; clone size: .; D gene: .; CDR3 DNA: TGTGCCAGCAGCTTAGCATACTCCTACGAGCAGTACTTC; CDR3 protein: CASSLAYSYEQYF
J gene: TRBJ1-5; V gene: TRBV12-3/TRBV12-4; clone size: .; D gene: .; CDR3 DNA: TGTGCCACCACACTAAGGGATCAGCCCCAGCATTTT; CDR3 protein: CATTLRDQPQHF
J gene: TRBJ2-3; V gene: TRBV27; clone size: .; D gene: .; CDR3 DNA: TGTGCCAGCAGCCTATGGACTGGGGGATTCGCAGATACGCAGTATTTT; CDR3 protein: CASSLWTGGFADTQYF
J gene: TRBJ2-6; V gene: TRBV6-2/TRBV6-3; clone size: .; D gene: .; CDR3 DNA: TGTGCCAGCAGGCAGGGGTACGGGGCCAACGTCCTGACTTTC; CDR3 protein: CASRQGYGANVLTF